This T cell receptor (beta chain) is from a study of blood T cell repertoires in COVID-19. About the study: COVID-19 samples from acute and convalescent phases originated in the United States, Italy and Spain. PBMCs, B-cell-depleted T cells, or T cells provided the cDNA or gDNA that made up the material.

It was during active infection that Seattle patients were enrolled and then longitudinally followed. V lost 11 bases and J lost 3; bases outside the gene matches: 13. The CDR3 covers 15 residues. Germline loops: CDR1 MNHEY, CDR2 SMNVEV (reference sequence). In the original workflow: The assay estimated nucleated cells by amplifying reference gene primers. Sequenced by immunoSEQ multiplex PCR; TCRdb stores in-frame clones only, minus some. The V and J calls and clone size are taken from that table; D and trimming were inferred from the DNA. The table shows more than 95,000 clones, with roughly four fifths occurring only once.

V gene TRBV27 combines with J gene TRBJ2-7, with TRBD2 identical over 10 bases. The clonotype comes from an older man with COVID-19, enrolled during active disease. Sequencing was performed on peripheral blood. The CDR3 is CAARGASGSSYEQYF. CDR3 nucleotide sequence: TGTGCCGCTCGGGGGGCTAGCGGGAGTAGCTACGAGCAGTACTTC.